This T cell receptor beta chain originates from a study of vaccination effects on CD4 cells after COVID-19. Measured with immunoSEQ multiplex PCR; TCRdb has only the in-frame clones, and not every one. The sample has about 73,000 clones, 60% to 85% seen once. For this clone: The antigen remains undetermined.

Using viral peptide pools, the ViraFEST assay grew out antigen-specific CD4+ T cells prior to sequencing. Subsequent to a culture period of under 11 days, CD4+ T cells were isolated. Neither prior SARS-CoV-2 infection nor positive nucleocapsid antibodies were present in the vaccine recipients. Researchers swapped half the medium for IL-2 medium on both days 3 and 7. Per germline, CDR1 SGHNT and CDR2 YENEEA. Trimming stripped 1 base from V and 5 bases from J, with 9 bases between. The CDR3 totals 14 residues. V gene TRBV11-3 combines with J gene TRBJ2-1, with D possibly matching TRBD1 (6 bases). The sequenced sample was CD4+ T cells from PBMCs cultured with SARS-CoV-2 spike peptides, obtained before COVID-19 vaccination. The TCR comes from a human donor who received a COVID-19 vaccine. CDR3 region: CASSLGRTDNEQFF. CDR3 DNA: TGTGCCAGCAGCTTAGGAAGGACAGACAATGAGCAGTTCTTC.